These T cell receptor beta chains were read from a single sample in a study of T cells in Graves' hyperthyroidism and ophthalmopathy. TCRdb reanalysed the multiplex PCR reads using MiXCR and keeps one entry per CDR3 protein. The sample records 160,000 or so distinct CDR3 sequences, just under 9.5% being singletons. Sequencing was done on a sample of blood. The receptor set was obtained from a woman under 30 with Graves' hyperthyroidism that later progressed to Graves' ophthalmopathy. Both conserved end residues are part of each CDR3. The order of the fields is J gene, D gene, V gene, clone size, CDR3 length, CDR3 protein, CDR3 DNA. D genes are given only for firm matches. A clone size is listed for some rows: how often the clone was seen (once, few, many), or a class if it is expanded.

TRBJ1-2,-,TRBV29-1,many,15,CSAKTWTEDIYGYTF,TGCAGCGCGAAGACCTGGACAGAGGACATCTATGGCTACACCTTC
TRBJ2-7,-,TRBV4-2,many,15,CASSQEEGTTYEQYF,TGTGCCAGCAGCCAAGAAGAGGGAACGACCTACGAGCAGTACTTC
TRBJ1-5,-,TRBV3-1,many,14,CASSQDSSNQPQHF,TGTGCCAGCAGCCAAGACAGTAGCAATCAGCCCCAGCATTTT
TRBJ1-2,-,TRBV9,-,14,CASSPAEEDYGYTF,TGTGCCAGCAGCCCCGCGGAGGAAGACTACGGCTACACCTTC
TRBJ1-6,-,TRBV3-1,many,13,CASSQDTYSPLHF,TGTGCCAGCAGCCAAGATACCTATTCACCCCTCCACTTT
TRBJ2-7,TRBD1,TRBV12-3/TRBV12-4,many,14,CASSLRRGLGKQYF,TGTGCCAGCAGTTTGAGAAGGGGGCTTGGGAAGCAGTACTTC
TRBJ1-5,-,TRBV4-1,-,17,CASSQRDGRLSNQPQHF,TGCGCCAGCAGCCAGAGGGACGGCCGGCTTAGCAATCAGCCCCAGCATTTT
TRBJ2-3,TRBD1,TRBV28,many,15,CASNPQGALTDTQYF,TGTGCCAGCAACCCTCAGGGGGCCCTCACAGATACGCAGTATTTT
TRBJ2-2,TRBD2,TRBV9,many,17,CASSAITSGRGTGELFF,TGTGCCAGCAGCGCCATCACTAGCGGGAGAGGCACCGGGGAGCTGTTTTTT
TRBJ2-7,-,TRBV28,many,17,CASRQQPRMGLRYEQYF,TGTGCCAGCAGACAACAGCCGCGGATGGGATTACGATACGAGCAGTACTTC
TRBJ1-1,TRBD1,TRBV30,-,14,CAWSETGAASEAFF,TGTGCCTGGAGCGAGACAGGGGCGGCCAGTGAAGCTTTCTTT
TRBJ2-1,-,TRBV7-8,-,15,CASSLRRQEYNEQFF,TGTGCCAGCAGCTTAAGGCGGCAGGAGTACAATGAGCAGTTCTTC
TRBJ2-2,-,TRBV29-1,many,12,CSVGSLAGELFF,TGCAGCGTTGGTTCTTTAGCCGGGGAGCTGTTTTTT
TRBJ2-5,TRBD2,TRBV20-1,many,14,CSARGLAGVETQYF,TGCAGTGCTAGGGGACTAGCGGGAGTGGAGACCCAGTACTTC
TRBJ2-1,-,TRBV6-5,many,15,CASSYSGGYDNEQFF,TGTGCCAGCAGTTACTCGGGGGGCTACGACAATGAGCAGTTCTTC
TRBJ1-5,TRBD1,TRBV6-8,many,16,CASSYTFGTGEKPQHF,TGTGCCAGCAGTTACACCTTCGGGACAGGGGAGAAGCCCCAGCATTTT
TRBJ1-3,-,TRBV19,-,17,CASSSLQDLLSGNTIYF,TGTGCCAGTAGTTCCCTCCAGGATCTACTCTCTGGAAACACCATATATTTT
TRBJ2-5,-,TRBV2,few,16,CAIRGDPQGSQETQYF,TGTGCCATACGGGGGGACCCTCAGGGGAGTCAAGAGACCCAGTACTTC
TRBJ2-3,-,TRBV6-1,many,13,CASSEGGTDTQYF,TGTGCCAGCAGTGAAGGGGGCACAGATACGCAGTATTTT
TRBJ1-6,-,TRBV7-6,few,15,CASSLRGARNSPLHF,TGTGCCAGCAGCTTAAGGGGGGCACGTAATTCACCCCTCCACTTT
TRBJ2-4,TRBD1,TRBV14,-,15,CASSLTGGTKNIQYF,TGTGCCAGCAGCCTGACAGGGGGCACAAAAAACATTCAGTACTTC
TRBJ1-1,-,TRBV9,many,15,CASSALPQERPEAFF,TGTGCCAGCAGCGCCCTCCCGCAGGAGAGGCCTGAAGCTTTCTTT
TRBJ1-2,TRBD1,TRBV4-1,-,12,CASSRTGDGYTF,TGCGCCAGCAGCCGGACAGGGGATGGCTACACCTTC
TRBJ2-7,-,TRBV12-3/TRBV12-4,few,11,CASGIAYEQYF,TGTGCCAGCGGTATAGCCTACGAGCAGTACTTC
TRBJ2-2,-,TRBV7-6,many,17,CASSVGLRGAYGGELFF,TGTGCCAGCAGCGTAGGCCTTCGGGGGGCCTACGGCGGGGAGCTGTTTTTT
TRBJ2-1,-,TRBV6-1,many,12,CASSVPGNEQFF,TGTGCCAGCAGTGTCCCGGGGAATGAGCAGTTCTTC
TRBJ1-6,-,TRBV5-5,-,15,CASSLGGGADSPLHF,TGTGCCAGCAGCTTAGGCGGGGGGGCAGATTCACCCCTCCACTTT
TRBJ2-5,-,TRBV30,many,11,CAWSVRETQYF,TGTGCCTGGAGTGTACGAGAGACCCAGTACTTC
TRBJ1-2,-,TRBV29-1,few,13,CSTEGIGAYGYTF,TGCAGCACCGAAGGGATCGGGGCCTATGGCTACACCTTC
TRBJ2-5,-,TRBV11-2,few,12,CASSLLKETQYF,TGTGCCAGCAGCTTACTGAAAGAGACCCAGTACTTC
TRBJ1-5,-,TRBV20-1,many,15,CSARAGEGRNQPQHF,TGCAGTGCTAGAGCGGGGGAGGGGCGCAATCAGCCCCAGCATTTT
TRBJ1-5,-,TRBV20-1,many,14,CSARDLGGNQPQHF,TGCAGTGCTAGAGATCTTGGCGGGAATCAGCCCCAGCATTTT
TRBJ2-2,-,TRBV20-1,many,15,CSARDQGPNTGELFF,TGCAGTGCTAGAGATCAGGGACCGAACACCGGGGAGCTGTTTTTT
TRBJ1-6,TRBD1,TRBV9,many,16,CASSPRDRGRNSPLHF,TGTGCCAGCAGCCCCAGGGACAGGGGGCGAAATTCACCCCTCCACTTT
TRBJ2-2,TRBD2,TRBV20-1,few,17,CSAREQLAGVGTGELFF,TGCAGTGCTAGAGAACAACTAGCGGGGGTTGGTACCGGGGAGCTGTTTTTT
TRBJ1-5,-,TRBV5-6,many,15,CASSLMGGSNQPQHF,TGTGCCAGCAGCTTAATGGGCGGATCGAATCAGCCCCAGCATTTT
TRBJ1-5,-,TRBV25-1,-,14,CASSELAGGEPQHF,TGTGCCAGCAGTGAATTGGCTGGAGGTGAGCCCCAGCATTTT
TRBJ2-2,-,TRBV15,many,13,CATSRVGSGELFF,TGTGCCACCAGCAGAGTGGGTTCCGGGGAGCTGTTTTTT
TRBJ1-4,-,TRBV7-9,many,14,CASSQLATNEKLFF,TGTGCCAGCAGTCAACTCGCAACTAATGAAAAACTGTTTTTT
TRBJ2-5,TRBD2,TRBV19,many,16,CASSIAHSGRRETQYF,TGTGCCAGTAGTATAGCCCATAGCGGGAGAAGAGAGACCCAGTACTTC
TRBJ2-5,TRBD2,TRBV12-3/TRBV12-4,-,14,CASNTGLDFETRYF,TGTGCCAGCAATACGGGACTAGATTTTGAGACCCGGTACTTC
TRBJ1-5,TRBD1,TRBV20-1,many,15,CSATGTGRGNQPQHF,TGCAGTGCTACCGGGACAGGGCGGGGCAATCAGCCCCAGCATTTT
TRBJ2-7,TRBD1,TRBV11-2,many,15,CASSTGTGGSYEQYF,TGTGCCAGCAGCACAGGGACAGGGGGCAGCTACGAGCAGTACTTC
TRBJ2-7,TRBD2,TRBV20-1,once,14,CSARYPGRAYEQYF,TGCAGTGCTAGGTACCCCGGGAGGGCCTACGAGCAGTACTTC
TRBJ2-2,TRBD1,TRBV5-1,few,14,CASSLVQGYGELFF,TGCGCCAGCAGCTTGGTACAGGGGTACGGGGAGCTGTTTTTT
TRBJ2-5,-,TRBV7-2,many,14,CASSYLGNQETQYF,TGTGCCAGCAGCTACCTCGGGAACCAAGAGACCCAGTACTTC
TRBJ2-7,TRBD2,TRBV20-1,-,14,CSAPLAGGTYEQYF,TGCAGTGCTCCTCTAGCGGGGGGGACCTACGAGCAGTACTTC
TRBJ1-6,-,TRBV27,once,12,CASSYSNSPLHF,TGTGCCAGCAGTTATAGTAATTCACCCCTCCACTTT
TRBJ1-5,-,TRBV6-4,few,13,CASRQYFARTLDF,TGTGCCAGCAGGCAATACTTCGCACGGACATTGGATTTT
TRBJ2-7,TRBD1,TRBV6-1,many,17,CASRTPGTGPSYYEQYF,TGTGCCAGCAGGACTCCCGGGACAGGGCCCAGCTACTACGAGCAGTACTTC
TRBJ1-1,TRBD1,TRBV19,many,13,CASGRQGGTEAFF,TGTGCCAGCGGGCGACAGGGAGGCACTGAAGCTTTCTTT
TRBJ2-1,-,TRBV18,many,16,CASSPPGLNLGDEQFF,TGTGCCAGCTCACCACCGGGACTCAACCTAGGGGATGAGCAGTTCTTC
TRBJ1-5,-,TRBV28,many,14,CASSFSRGNQPQHF,TGTGCCAGCAGTTTCTCGAGGGGGAATCAGCCCCAGCATTTT
TRBJ2-1,TRBD2,TRBV11-1,few,18,CASSWGGGGWGVVNEQFF,TGTGCCAGCAGCTGGGGGGGGGGGGGGTGGGGTGTCGTAAATGAGCAGTTCTTC
TRBJ2-2,TRBD2,TRBV7-9,many,15,CASSYGGIDTGELFF,TGTGCCAGCAGCTACGGGGGGATCGACACCGGGGAGCTGTTTTTT
TRBJ2-1,TRBD2,TRBV15,many,20,CATSRDILAAPRISYNEQFF,TGTGCCACCAGCAGAGATATCCTAGCGGCACCTCGGATATCCTACAATGAGCAGTTCTTC
TRBJ2-5,TRBD2,TRBV20-1,many,16,CSAGDGLAGGGETQYF,TGCAGTGCAGGGGACGGACTAGCGGGAGGTGGAGAGACCCAGTACTTC
TRBJ2-1,TRBD2,TRBV7-2,few,15,CASSLDGGAYNEQFF,TGTGCCAGCAGCTTAGACGGGGGGGCGTACAATGAGCAGTTCTTC
TRBJ2-2,-,TRBV11-1,many,15,CASSFGRGSTGELFF,TGTGCCAGCAGCTTCGGACGGGGAAGCACCGGGGAGCTGTTTTTT
TRBJ2-1,TRBD1,TRBV19,many,15,CASRLWDRGSNEQFF,TGTGCCAGTAGGCTCTGGGACAGGGGGTCCAATGAGCAGTTCTTC